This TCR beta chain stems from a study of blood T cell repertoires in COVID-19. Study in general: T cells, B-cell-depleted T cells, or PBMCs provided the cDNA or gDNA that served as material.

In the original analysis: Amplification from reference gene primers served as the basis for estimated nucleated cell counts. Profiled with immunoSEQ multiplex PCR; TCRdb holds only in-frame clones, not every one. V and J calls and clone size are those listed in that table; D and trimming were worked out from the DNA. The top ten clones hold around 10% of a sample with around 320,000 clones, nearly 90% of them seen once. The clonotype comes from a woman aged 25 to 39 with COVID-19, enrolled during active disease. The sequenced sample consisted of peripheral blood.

The CDR3 DNA is TGTGCCAGCAGCTCCTCCTACTATTACCGGGACAGAGAAAATCAGCCCCAGCATTTT. Translation gives CASSSSYYYRDRENQPQHF. The chain has TRBV5-6 and TRBJ1-5; 7 bases line up with TRBD1. The CDR3 consists of 19 residues. Germline-derived CDR1 and CDR2 are SGHDT and YYEEEE. Trimming removed 3 bases from V and 4 bases from J; junction bases left unmatched: 19.